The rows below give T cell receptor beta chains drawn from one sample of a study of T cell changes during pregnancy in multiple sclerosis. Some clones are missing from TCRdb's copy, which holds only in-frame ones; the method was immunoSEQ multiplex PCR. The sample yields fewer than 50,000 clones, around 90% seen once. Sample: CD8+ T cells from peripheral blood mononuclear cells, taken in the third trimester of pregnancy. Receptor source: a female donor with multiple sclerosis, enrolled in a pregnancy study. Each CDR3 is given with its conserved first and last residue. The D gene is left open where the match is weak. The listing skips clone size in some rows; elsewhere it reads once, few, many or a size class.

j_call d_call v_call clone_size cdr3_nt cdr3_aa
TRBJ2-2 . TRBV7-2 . TGTGCCAGCAGCACACCTAGTTTATTGGCCGGGGAGCTGTTTTTT CASSTPSLLAGELFF
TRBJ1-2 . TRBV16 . TGTGCCAGCAGCCAGGGGGCCCACGAAGCAAGGCACTATGGCTACACCTTC CASSQGAHEARHYGYTF
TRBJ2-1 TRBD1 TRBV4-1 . TGCGCCAGCAGCCTGCAAACGACAGGGGGTTTATGGTCTGAGCAGTTCTTC CASSLQTTGGLWSEQFF
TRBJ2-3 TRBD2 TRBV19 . TGTGCCAGCTTAGCGGGGATGGGGGCAGATACGCAGTATTTT CASLAGMGADTQYF
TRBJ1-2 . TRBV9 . TGTGCCAGCAGCCCCCTATCGCGGACAGCTAACTATGGCTACACCTTC CASSPLSRTANYGYTF
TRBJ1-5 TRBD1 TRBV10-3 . TGTGCCATCAGTAAGGACAGGGAAAGCAATCAGCCCCAGCATTTT CAISKDRESNQPQHF
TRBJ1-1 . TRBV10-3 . TGTGCCATCAGGGGCACCCTGAACACTGAAGCTTTCTTT CAIRGTLNTEAFF
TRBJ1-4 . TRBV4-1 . TGCGCCAGCAGCCAAGTCCTAAATGAAAAACTGTTTTTT CASSQVLNEKLFF
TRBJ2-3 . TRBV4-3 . TGCGCCAGCAGCCAAGATCCAGGGCCTAACACAGATACGCAGTATTTT CASSQDPGPNTDTQYF
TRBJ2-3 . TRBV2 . TGTGCCGGATTAGCGGCTAGCACAGATACGCAGTATTTT CAGLAASTDTQYF
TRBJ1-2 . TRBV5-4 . TGTGCCAGCAGCTTGGATCGTTCTAACTATGGCTACACCTTC CASSLDRSNYGYTF
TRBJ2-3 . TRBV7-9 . TGTGCCAGCAGCTTCTTTGAGACTACATCTAGCACAGATACGCAGTATTTT CASSFFETTSSTDTQYF
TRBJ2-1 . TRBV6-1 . TGTGCCAGCAGTGAAGTCGCAGGCTCCTACAATGAGCAGTTCTTC CASSEVAGSYNEQFF
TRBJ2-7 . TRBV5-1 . TGCGCCAGCAGCCGGCTGGACAGCTACGAGCAGTACTTC CASSRLDSYEQYF
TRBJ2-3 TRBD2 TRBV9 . TGTGCCAGCAGCGATGCCAGCGGGGCGGCAGATACGCAGTATTTT CASSDASGAADTQYF
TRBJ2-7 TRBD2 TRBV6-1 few TGTGCCAGCAGTGAACAGGCGGGGGGGCAGAACGAGCAGTACTTC CASSEQAGGQNEQYF